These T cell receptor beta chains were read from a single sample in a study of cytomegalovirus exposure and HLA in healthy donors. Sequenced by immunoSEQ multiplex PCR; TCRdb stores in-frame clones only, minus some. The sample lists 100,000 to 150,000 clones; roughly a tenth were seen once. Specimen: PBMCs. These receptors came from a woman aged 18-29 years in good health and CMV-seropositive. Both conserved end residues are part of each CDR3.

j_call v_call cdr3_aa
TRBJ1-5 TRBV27 CASSLTGRFGNQPQHF
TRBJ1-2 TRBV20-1 CSATSGYGYTF
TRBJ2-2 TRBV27 CASSPGLVRNTGELFF
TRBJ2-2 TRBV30 CAWSLTAGSGELFF
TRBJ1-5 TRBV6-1 CASRRGRDQPQHF
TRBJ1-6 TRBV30 CASAGLGNSPLHF
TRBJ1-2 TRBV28 CASSIGGVNYGYTF
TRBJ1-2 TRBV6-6 CASSSGDYGYTF
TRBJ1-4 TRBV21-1 CASMRGAGGLEKLFF
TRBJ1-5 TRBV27 CASSLGGTISQPQHF
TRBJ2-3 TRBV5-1 CASGSGGEATQYF
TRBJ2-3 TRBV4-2 CASSQESRGSDTQYF
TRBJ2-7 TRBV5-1 CASSLGQTDYEQYF
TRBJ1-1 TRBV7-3 CASSPQGSNGRGTEAFF
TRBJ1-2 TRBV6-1 CATRGGDF
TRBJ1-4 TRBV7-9 CASSLTGSGEKLFF
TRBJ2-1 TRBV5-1 CASSLAGGTYNEQFF
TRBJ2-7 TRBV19 CASKRTHGDWDEQYF
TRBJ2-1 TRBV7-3 CASSLSGSSYNEQFF
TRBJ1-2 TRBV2 CASETGVYGYTF
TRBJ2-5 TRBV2 CASSVIRDRGGWETQYF
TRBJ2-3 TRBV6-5 CASSYSGLAGADTQYF
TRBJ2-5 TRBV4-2 CASSQTSGSQETQYF
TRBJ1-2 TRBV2 CASRSNGRSYGYTF
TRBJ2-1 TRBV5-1 CASKGSGEISEQFF
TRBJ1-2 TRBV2 CASSDVDRIYGYTF
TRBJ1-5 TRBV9 CASSVGEGRPQHF
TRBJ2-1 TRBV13 CASSFQTSSFNEQFF
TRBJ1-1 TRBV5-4 CASSLDIGLTLNTEAFF
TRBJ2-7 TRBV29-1 CSVASGGGNGYEQYF
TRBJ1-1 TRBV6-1 CATWDRAKAEAFF
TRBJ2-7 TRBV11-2 CASSWGGLGAEQYF
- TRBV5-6 CASSPAYGGYEQYF
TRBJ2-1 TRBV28 CASSLCPSGRWVEQFF
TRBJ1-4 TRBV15 CATGQGFSYSNGEKLFF
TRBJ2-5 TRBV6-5 CASTTGVLGGTQYF
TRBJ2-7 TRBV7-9 CASSLEPLRDEQYF
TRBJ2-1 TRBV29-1 CSVAEREGMGNEQFF
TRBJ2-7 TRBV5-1 CASSLSRASYEQYF
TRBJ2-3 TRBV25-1 CASSVSSTDTQYF
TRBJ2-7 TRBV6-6 CASSYSGLATYEQYF
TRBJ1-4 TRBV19 CASQSLTRASTNEKLFF
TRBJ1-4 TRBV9 CASSLGGAEEKLFF
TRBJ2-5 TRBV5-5 CASSFLTGAETQYF
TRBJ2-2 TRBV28 CATQDSHTGELFF
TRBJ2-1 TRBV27 CASSLTGIYNEQFF
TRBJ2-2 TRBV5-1 CASSLAASGTGELFF
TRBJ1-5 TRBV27 CASSPRAGNQPQHF
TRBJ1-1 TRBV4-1 CASSRLPGQGNTEAFF
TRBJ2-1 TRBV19 CASSIEGYEQFF
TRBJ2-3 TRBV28 CASRRGFDTDTQYF
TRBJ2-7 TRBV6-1 CASRPTGYEQYF
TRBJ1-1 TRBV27 CASSNSPNTEAFF
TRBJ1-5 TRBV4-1 CASSQDLGRGKQPQHF
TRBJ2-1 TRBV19 CATGVASGRVTYNEQFF
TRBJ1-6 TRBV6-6 CASNEESYNSPLHF
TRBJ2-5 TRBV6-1 CASSEPADYVHETQYF
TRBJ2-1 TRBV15 CATSRKRTSGSNEQFF
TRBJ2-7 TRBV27 CASKATTATYEQYF
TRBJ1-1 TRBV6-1 CASDRVVNTEAFF